Described below is a single T cell receptor beta chain sequence and its context. No antigen is known for it. These data originate in a study of shared clonotypes between healthy human individuals. CDR1 is SGHAT, CDR2 FQNNGV, per germline. V lost 1 base and J lost 0, with 12 bases in between. The CDR3 is made up of 16 amino acids. Study-wide points: The four-donor shared clonotypes exceeded non-shared clonotypes in generation probability, with non-shared ones scoring lower. Sharing across four donors was highest in naive CD4 (about 5%) and lowest in memory CD8 (around 0.4%).

In the source study's methods: Without quality scores, immunoSEQ junctional reads could not be filtered like full-length reads. The data were produced by immunoSEQ multiplex PCR, yet TCRdb's version contains in-frame clones alone and is incomplete. Clone size and the V and J calls come from that table; the DNA yielded D and trimming. Seen here are around 2.5 million clones, roughly 93% observed once, and the top ten hold roughly 0.39%. J is TRBJ1-2 and V is TRBV11-2; maybe TRBD1 (6 bases). The clonotype was recovered from a young man in good health. Some clones in this sample may be carry-over from other donors' samples. Sequenced material: naive CD4+ T cells from PBMCs. Specified subset: CD45RA+ positively selected. Written as DNA, the CDR3 is TGTGCCAGCAGCTTAGCGGCCAGGGGAGCTAACTATGGCTACACCTTC. Protein product: CASSLAARGANYGYTF.